Listed below are T cell receptor beta chains from one sample, sequenced in a study of cytomegalovirus exposure and HLA in healthy donors. The data were produced by immunoSEQ multiplex PCR, yet TCRdb's version contains in-frame clones alone and is incomplete. The sample gives some 150,000 clones, 80% of which show up once; about 4.5% is in the top ten. Input material: PBMCs. The receptors derive from a man aged 25-45 years in good health and CMV-seronegative. The CDR3 runs from the conserved cysteine through the conserved F or W. The D gene is left open where the match is weak. Clone size is not always given. Where it is, it says once, few, many or a class for expanded clones.

CDR3aa,CDR3nt,d_gene,v_gene,abundance,j_gene
CASSYAAGELFF,TGTGCCAGCAGTTATGCGGCCGGGGAGCTGTTTTTT,.,TRBV6-6,.,TRBJ2-2
CASSLAAEWQETQYF,TGTGCCAGCAGCCTTGCTGCGGAGTGGCAAGAGACCCAGTACTTC,.,TRBV7-9,.,TRBJ2-5
CASSPTTGPMNTEAFF,TGTGCCAGCTCACCGACTACAGGGCCCATGAACACTGAAGCTTTCTTT,.,TRBV18,.,TRBJ1-1
CAAKGTAAYEQYF,TGTGCCGCGAAGGGGACAGCAGCCTACGAGCAGTACTTC,TRBD1,TRBV2,.,TRBJ2-7
CATSSQTSANYEQYF,TGTGCCACCAGCAGCCAGACTAGCGCCAACTACGAGCAGTACTTC,TRBD2,TRBV15,.,TRBJ2-7
CASSPRGIGYTF,TGTGCCAGCAGCCCCCGGGGGATTGGCTACACCTTC,.,TRBV7-2,.,TRBJ1-2
CASSLGGGGTEAFF,TGTGCCAGCAGTTTGGGCGGGGGTGGCACTGAAGCTTTCTTT,.,TRBV27,.,TRBJ1-1
CASQTSVSIANTQYF,TGTGCCAGCCAGACTAGCGTCTCCATCGCGAATACGCAGTATTTT,TRBD2,TRBV6-5,.,TRBJ2-3
CASSFFAAGSQETQYF,TGCGCCAGCAGCTTCTTCGCCGCCGGGAGCCAAGAGACCCAGTACTTC,.,TRBV5-1,once,TRBJ2-5
CASSRGEREIFF,TGTGCCAGCAGCCGGGGGGAACGTGAGATTTTCTTT,.,TRBV11-3,.,TRBJ1-1
CASSVQGTGNTIYF,TGTGCCAGCAGCGTACAGGGGACTGGAAACACCATATATTTT,.,TRBV9,once,TRBJ1-3
CASTPGKGSYNSPLHF,TGCGCCAGCACCCCAGGGAAGGGATCCTATAATTCACCCCTCCACTTT,.,TRBV5-1,.,TRBJ1-6
CASSEALRDMQYF,TGTGCCAGCAGTGAAGCGCTTCGGGATATGCAGTACTTC,.,TRBV6-1,.,TRBJ2-7
CASMTGNTGELFF,TGCGCCAGCATGACAGGCAACACCGGGGAGCTGTTTTTT,.,TRBV5-1,.,TRBJ2-2
CASSQGPSNEKLFF,TGTGCCAGCAGCCAAGGGCCATCTAATGAAAAACTGTTTTTT,.,TRBV4-2,.,TRBJ1-4
CASSQELTEPTGYTF,TGTGCCAGCAGCCAAGAGTTGACGGAGCCGACTGGCTACACCTTC,.,TRBV14,.,TRBJ1-2
CASRGGGVFSYEQYF,TGTGCCAGCAGGGGAGGGGGAGTGTTCTCCTACGAGCAGTACTTC,.,TRBV6-1,.,TRBJ2-7
CASSLQGQLGSYNEQFF,TGTGCCAGCAGCTTACAGGGACAATTGGGCTCCTACAATGAGCAGTTCTTC,.,TRBV7-3,.,TRBJ2-1
CASSPLGQDSYEQYF,TGTGCCAGCAGCCCCCTGGGACAGGATTCCTACGAGCAGTACTTC,TRBD1,TRBV28,.,TRBJ2-7
CASSPTRDMFYEQYF,TGCGCCAGCAGCCCAACCCGGGACATGTTCTACGAGCAGTACTTC,.,TRBV5-1,once,TRBJ2-7
CASSRDRTLYGYTF,TGTGCCAGCAGCCGTGACAGGACCCTCTATGGCTACACCTTC,.,TRBV5-6,.,TRBJ1-2
CASSLNSYADYEQYF,TGTGCCAGCAGCTTAAACAGTTATGCCGACTACGAGCAGTACTTC,.,TRBV7-3,.,TRBJ2-7
CASSTSAYKGYGYTF,TGTGCCAGTAGTACTTCGGCTTATAAGGGGTATGGCTACACCTTC,.,TRBV19,.,TRBJ1-2
CASSDPGQGVEAFF,TGTGCCAGCAGCGACCCGGGGCAGGGGGTCGAAGCTTTCTTT,TRBD1,TRBV2,.,TRBJ1-1
CASSSTGPGTEAFF,TGTGCCAGCAGCTCAACAGGGCCTGGCACTGAAGCTTTCTTT,.,TRBV7-9,.,TRBJ1-1
CASSLDGDSRTDTQYF,TGTGCCAGCAGCTTAGACGGGGATTCGAGGACAGATACGCAGTATTTT,.,TRBV7-6,few,TRBJ2-3
CASSLGAVGAEIRETQYF,TGTGCCAGCAGCTTAGGAGCTGTAGGGGCAGAAATTCGAGAGACCCAGTACTTC,.,TRBV7-8,.,TRBJ2-5
CASSVWTEMSQPQHF,TGTGCCAGTAGTGTTTGGACAGAAATGAGTCAGCCCCAGCATTTT,.,TRBV19,.,TRBJ1-5
CASSPAGGNTIYF,TGTGCCAGCAGCCCAGCGGGTGGAAACACCATATATTTT,.,TRBV7-3,.,TRBJ1-3
CASSWGAGGGNEQFF,TGCGCCAGCAGCTGGGGGGCTGGCGGGGGAAATGAGCAGTTCTTC,.,TRBV5-1,once,TRBJ2-1
CASSYPTGTEAFF,TGTGCCAGCAGTTACCCGACAGGGACTGAAGCTTTCTTT,TRBD1,TRBV6-6,.,TRBJ1-1
CASSLAGGETQYF,TGTGCCAGCAGCCTCGCCGGGGGAGAGACCCAGTACTTC,.,TRBV9,.,TRBJ2-5
CASSLVLSDTQYF,TGTGCCAGCAGCTTAGTCCTCTCAGATACGCAGTATTTT,.,TRBV7-9,few,TRBJ2-3
CASSYLDRIQETQYF,TGTGCCAGCAGTTACTTGGACAGGATCCAAGAGACCCAGTACTTC,TRBD1,TRBV6-6,.,TRBJ2-5
CASSEGPSNYGYTF,TGTGCCAGCAGTGAAGGGCCTTCTAACTATGGCTACACCTTC,.,TRBV6-1,.,TRBJ1-2
CALGLAGGGWTDTQYF,TGTGCCTTGGGACTAGCGGGAGGTGGTTGGACAGATACGCAGTATTTT,TRBD2,TRBV30,few,TRBJ2-3
CAYDSGTGGGNSPLHF,TGTGCCTATGATTCCGGGACAGGGGGAGGTAATTCACCCCTCCACTTT,TRBD1,TRBV30,.,TRBJ1-6
CASSLGGEAFF,TGTGCCAGTTCGCTCGGAGGTGAAGCTTTCTTT,.,TRBV11-1,.,TRBJ1-1
CASSIPGVEAQYF,TGTGCCAGCTCCATTCCGGGGGTAGAGGCGCAGTATTTT,.,TRBV18,.,TRBJ2-3
CASSDRGHQPQHF,TGTGCCAGTAGTGACAGGGGGCATCAGCCCCAGCATTTT,TRBD1,TRBV19,.,TRBJ1-5
CASSTGQGGQPQHF,TGTGCCAGTAGTACCGGACAGGGCGGGCAGCCCCAGCATTTT,TRBD1,TRBV19,.,TRBJ1-5
CASSQEFLGQMNTEAFF,TGCGCCAGCAGCCAGGAGTTTCTGGGACAGATGAACACTGAAGCTTTCTTT,TRBD1,TRBV4-3,.,TRBJ1-1
CASSLEFGGRNEQFF,TGTGCCAGCAGCTTAGAGTTCGGCGGGAGAAATGAGCAGTTCTTC,TRBD2,TRBV7-7,.,TRBJ2-1
CASSIVDSGYTF,TGTGCCAGTAGTATAGTCGACAGTGGCTACACCTTC,.,TRBV19,.,TRBJ1-2
CAWGLFTGDEQYF,TGTGCCTGGGGACTCTTCACGGGGGACGAGCAGTACTTC,.,TRBV30,few,TRBJ2-7
CASSFYVPGLYGYTF,TGCGCCAGCAGCTTCTACGTCCCGGGACTCTATGGCTACACCTTC,.,TRBV5-1,.,TRBJ1-2
CSGGQGLNQPQHF,TGCAGCGGGGGACAGGGGTTAAATCAGCCCCAGCATTTT,TRBD1,TRBV29-1,.,TRBJ1-5
CASFRGGVGEAFF,TGTGCCAGCTTTCGCGGGGGGGTGGGGGAGGCTTTCTTT,.,TRBV6-5,.,TRBJ1-1
CASSVALSGFEAFF,TGTGCCAGCAGCGTAGCCCTCTCGGGATTTGAAGCTTTCTTT,.,TRBV9,.,TRBJ1-1
CASSPMGSSYNEQFF,TGTGCCAGCTCACCAATGGGGAGCTCCTACAATGAGCAGTTCTTC,.,TRBV18,few,TRBJ2-1
CASRRGSGANVLTF,TGTGCCAGCAGAAGGGGCTCTGGGGCCAACGTCCTGACTTTC,.,TRBV28,.,TRBJ2-6
CASSSQRDQPQHF,TGTGCCAGCAGCTCCCAGAGGGATCAGCCCCAGCATTTT,.,TRBV4-2,.,TRBJ1-5
CASSLVQDILYEQYF,TGTGCCAGCAGCTTAGTCCAGGATATACTCTACGAGCAGTACTTC,.,TRBV7-2,.,TRBJ2-7
CASLSILNTEAFF,TGTGCCAGTCTGAGCATCCTGAACACTGAAGCTTTCTTT,.,TRBV6-6,.,TRBJ1-1
CASSIVEADTQYF,TGTGCCAGTAGTATCGTAGAGGCAGATACGCAGTATTTT,.,TRBV19,.,TRBJ2-3
CASSLGAILNTGELFF,TGTGCCAGCAGCTTGGGGGCTATCCTAAACACCGGGGAGCTGTTTTTT,.,TRBV5-6,.,TRBJ2-2
CASSISGRAGNEQFF,TGTGCCAGTAGTATTAGCGGGAGGGCGGGGAATGAGCAGTTCTTC,TRBD2,TRBV19,.,TRBJ2-1
CASRKTGVTEAFF,TGTGCCAGCAGGAAGACAGGGGTTACTGAAGCTTTCTTT,TRBD1,TRBV6-5,.,TRBJ1-1
CAWSVTEHYEQYF,TGTGCCTGGAGTGTTACAGAACACTACGAGCAGTACTTC,.,TRBV30,.,TRBJ2-7
CASSQMMQGTEAFF,TGCGCCAGCAGCCAGATGATGCAGGGCACTGAAGCTTTCTTT,.,TRBV4-1,few,TRBJ1-1